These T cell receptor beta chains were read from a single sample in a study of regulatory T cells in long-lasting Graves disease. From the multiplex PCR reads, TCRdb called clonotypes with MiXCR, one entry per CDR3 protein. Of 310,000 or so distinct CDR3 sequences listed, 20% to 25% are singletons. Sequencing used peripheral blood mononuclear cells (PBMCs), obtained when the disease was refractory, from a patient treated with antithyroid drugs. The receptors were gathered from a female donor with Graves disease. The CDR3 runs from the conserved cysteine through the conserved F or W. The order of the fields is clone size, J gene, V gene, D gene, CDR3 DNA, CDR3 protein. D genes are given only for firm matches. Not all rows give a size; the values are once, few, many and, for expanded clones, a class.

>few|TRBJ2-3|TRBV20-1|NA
TGCAGTGCTAGAGATCCCCTAGCTTATGATACGCAGTATTTT
CSARDPLAYDTQYF
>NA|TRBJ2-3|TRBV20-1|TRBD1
TGCAGTGCTGCGAACCGGGACAGTAGCACAGATACGCAGTATTTT
CSAANRDSSTDTQYF
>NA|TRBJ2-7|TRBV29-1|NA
TGCAGCGTTGAACCCCAGGGGGGTTACGAGCAGTACTTC
CSVEPQGGYEQYF
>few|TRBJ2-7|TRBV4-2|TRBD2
TGTGCCAGCAGCCAAGATCTGGGGGAGGGGACCTACGAGCAGTACTTC
CASSQDLGEGTYEQYF
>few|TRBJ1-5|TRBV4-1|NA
TGTGCCAGCAGCCAAGAATGGCAGAACAATCAGCCCCAGCATTTT
CASSQEWQNNQPQHF
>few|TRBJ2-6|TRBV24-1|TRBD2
TGTGCCACCAGTGATCCAAGACTAGCGGGAGTGTCTGGGGCCAACGTCCTGACTTTC
CATSDPRLAGVSGANVLTF
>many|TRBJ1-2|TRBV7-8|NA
TGTGCCAGCAGCTTAGAAGAGATGCGATGGGGGGTTAGTGACTATGGCTACACCTTC
CASSLEEMRWGVSDYGYTF
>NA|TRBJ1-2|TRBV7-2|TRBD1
TGTGCCAGCAGCTTCAGGGGGGCTGTTAGCTATGGCTACACCTTC
CASSFRGAVSYGYTF
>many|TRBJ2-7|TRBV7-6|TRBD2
TGTGCCAGCAGCGGACTAGCGGGAGCTGACGAGCAGTACTTC
CASSGLAGADEQYF
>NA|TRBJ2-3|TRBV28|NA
TGTGCCAGCGCGGCAAGCACAGATACGCAGTATTTT
CASAASTDTQYF
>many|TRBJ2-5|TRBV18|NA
TGTGCCAGCAGCCCTGAAGAAACCCAGTACTTC
CASSPEETQYF
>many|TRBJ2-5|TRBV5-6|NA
TGTGCCAGCAGCTTGCGGGAACTAGGCGGGGAGACCCAGTACTTC
CASSLRELGGETQYF
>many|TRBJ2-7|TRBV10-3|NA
TGTGCCATCAGTGACGGGGGACAGTCCTACGAGCAGTACTTC
CAISDGGQSYEQYF
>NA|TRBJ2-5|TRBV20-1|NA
TGCAGTGCTCCGGACCAAAAAGAGACCCAGTACTTC
CSAPDQKETQYF
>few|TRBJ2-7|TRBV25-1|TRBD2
TGTGCCAGCTCGGTTTCTCTAGCGGGAGCGTATGAGCAGTACTTC
CASSVSLAGAYEQYF
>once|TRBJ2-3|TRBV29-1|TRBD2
TGCAGCGTTGAACTCTCTAAGGCGGGAGGGGCTGCTAGCACAGATACGCAGTATTTT
CSVELSKAGGAASTDTQYF
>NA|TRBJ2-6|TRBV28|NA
TGTGCCAGCAGTTTATCCACAGGGAAAGCTGAGGCCAACGTCCTGACTTTC
CASSLSTGKAEANVLTF
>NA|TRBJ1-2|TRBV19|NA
TGTGCCAGTAGTCGGACCAATAACTATGGCTACACCTTC
CASSRTNNYGYTF
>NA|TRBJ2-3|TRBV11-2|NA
TGTGCCAGCAGCTTGGTGGCAGGGAGTCGCACAGATACGCAGTATTTT
CASSLVAGSRTDTQYF
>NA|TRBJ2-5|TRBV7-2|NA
TGTGCCAGCAGCTTAGTTGTCGGAAAACAAGAGACCCAGTACTTC
CASSLVVGKQETQYF
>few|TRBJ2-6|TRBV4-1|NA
TGCGCCAGCAGCACGCACAGCTCTGGGGCCAACGTCCTGACTTTC
CASSTHSSGANVLTF
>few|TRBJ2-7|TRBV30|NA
TGTGCCTGGGGAGGGGACCAGACACGCTACGAGCAGTACTTC
CAWGGDQTRYEQYF
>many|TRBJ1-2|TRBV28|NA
TGTGCCAGCAGTTTACCGGGACGGATCGACTACACCTTC
CASSLPGRIDYTF
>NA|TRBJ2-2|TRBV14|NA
TGTGCCAGCAGCCAAACTAGTCCCGGGGAGCTGTTTTTT
CASSQTSPGELFF
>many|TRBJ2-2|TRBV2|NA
TGTGCCAGCACAGGACGGACGAACACCGGGGAGCTGTTTTTT
CASTGRTNTGELFF
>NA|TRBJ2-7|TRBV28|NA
TGTGCCAGCAGTTTACCTCGGGGCTCCTACGAGCAGTACTTC
CASSLPRGSYEQYF
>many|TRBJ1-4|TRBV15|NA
TGTGCCACCAGCAGACCGGGACCGAGTAATGAAAAACTGTTTTTT
CATSRPGPSNEKLFF
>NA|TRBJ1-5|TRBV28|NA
TGTGCCAGCATGAGGGATCCTCAGCCCCAGCATTTT
CASMRDPQPQHF
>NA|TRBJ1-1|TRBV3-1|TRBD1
TGTGCCAGCAGCCAAGGGACAGGGAGGTCTAACACTGAAGCTTTCTTT
CASSQGTGRSNTEAFF
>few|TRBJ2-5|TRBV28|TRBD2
TGTGCCAGCAGTTTGTGGACTAGCGGAGAGACCCAGTACTTC
CASSLWTSGETQYF
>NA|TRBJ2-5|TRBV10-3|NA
TGTGCCATCAGAGGACAGCCCCAAGAGACCCAGTACTTC
CAIRGQPQETQYF
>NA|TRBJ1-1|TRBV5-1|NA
TGCGCCAGCAGCACCGAGCTCACAGGGCTTGGCACTGAAGCTTTCTTT
CASSTELTGLGTEAFF
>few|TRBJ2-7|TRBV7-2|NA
TGTGCCAGCAGCCCTGGGGGCCGCGAGCAGTACTTC
CASSPGGREQYF
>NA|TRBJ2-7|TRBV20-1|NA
TGCAGTGCTAGTTTCCGGACACCAACCTCCTGGGCTATCTACGAGCAGTACTTC
CSASFRTPTSWAIYEQYF
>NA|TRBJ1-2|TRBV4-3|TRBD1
TGCGCCAGCAGCCAGCGGACAGGGGACTTGTATGGCTACACCTTC
CASSQRTGDLYGYTF
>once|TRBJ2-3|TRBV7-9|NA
TGTGCCAGCAGCTTTATCGCGGGAGATACGCAGTATTTT
CASSFIAGDTQYF
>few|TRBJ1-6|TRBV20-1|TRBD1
TGCAGTGCCCCTTTGTGGGGACAGGGCGATTCACCCCTCCACTTT
CSAPLWGQGDSPLHF
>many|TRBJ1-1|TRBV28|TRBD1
TGTGCCAGCAGTTCCGATCCGGGACAGAGAGGGGGCACTGAAGCTTTCTTT
CASSSDPGQRGGTEAFF